The 30 T cell receptor beta chains listed next were all sequenced from one sample in a study of cytomegalovirus exposure and HLA in healthy donors. The study ran its PCR with 60 Vbeta and 13 Jbeta primers. The method was immunoSEQ multiplex PCR; TCRdb's version includes in-frame clones alone and lacks a portion of them. The sample holds about 150,000 clones, 79% seen once. The source material was PBMCs. The source is a male donor in good health and CMV-seronegative.

This chain uses TRBV2 with TRBJ2-3; 7 bases fit TRBD2. V gave up 9 bases and J gave up 0 bases; unmatched junction bases: 3. CDR3 length: 13 amino acids. CDR1 SNHLY and CDR2 FYNNEI come from the germline V gene. The CDR3 protein is CARRAGSTDTQYF. The CDR3 region has the DNA TGTGCCAGAAGAGCGGGGAGCACAGATACGCAGTATTTT.

The rearrangement uses TRBV25-1 and TRBJ2-1, with D uncertain. V lost 3 bases, J lost 0 bases, and 9 bases lay in between. Looked up from germline, CDR1 is MGHDK and CDR2 is SYGVNS. CDR3 size: 15 residues. As DNA, the CDR3 is TGTGCCAGCAGTGAGGGCCCCAGCTCCTACAATGAGCAGTTCTTC. Translated, it gives CASSEGPSSYNEQFF.

V is TRBV6-1 and J is TRBJ1-6, with D possibly TRBD1 on 6 matching bases. The CDR3 covers 15 residues. The germline CDR1 and CDR2 sequences are MNHNS and SASEGT. Trimming shortened V by 11 bases and J by 3 bases, and 17 bases separated the two germline ends. CDR3: CAGRDNVGYNSPLHF. The CDR3 coding sequence is TGTGCCGGCCGGGACAACGTGGGCTATAATTCACCCCTCCACTTT.

The chain is built from TRBV14 and TRBJ1-1, with 8 bases lining up with TRBD1. This CDR3 is built from 15 residues. The trim removed 0 bases at V and 9 bases at J, leaving 9 bases unmatched. From germline, CDR1 is SGHDN and CDR2 FVKESK. The CDR3 sequence: CASSQDSQGARKAFF. The CDR3 nucleotides are TGTGCCAGCAGCCAAGATTCCCAGGGGGCAAGAAAAGCTTTCTTT.

The genes are TRBV5-1 and TRBJ2-7; the match to TRBD1 covers 9 bases. The ends lost 3 bases at V and 3 bases at J; junction bases unmatched: 7. CDR3 length: 15 amino acids. Germline CDR1 and CDR2: SGHRS and YFSETQ. This CDR3 reads CASSSTGGSGYEQYF. In DNA, the CDR3 is TGCGCCAGCAGCTCTACAGGGGGCAGTGGCTACGAGCAGTACTTC. The variable domain in full, completed from reference TRBV5-1 and TRBJ2-7, reads KAGVTQTPRYLIKTRGQQVTLSCSPISGHRSVSWYQQTPGQGLQFLFEYFSETQRNKGNFPGRFSGRQFSNSRSEMNVSTLELGDSALYLCASSSTGGSGYEQYFGPGTRLTVT.

This clone came up once. The chain uses TRBV18 and TRBJ1-1; TRBD1 matches 7 bases. The germline V gene encodes CDR1 KGHSH and CDR2 LQKENI. V was clipped by 4 bases and J by 1 base; unmatched bases: 3. This CDR3 region has 14 residues. This chain's CDR3 is CASSQGAGNTEAFF. As DNA, the CDR3 is TGTGCCAGCTCACAGGGGGCGGGGAACACTGAAGCTTTCTTT.

The chain uses TRBV28 and TRBJ2-1, with D uncertain. This CDR3 contains 13 residues. The germline CDR1 and CDR2 sequences are MDHEN and SYDVKM. Trimming shortened V by 6 bases and J by 0 bases, and 6 bases separated the two germline ends. CDR3 nucleotides: TGTGCCAGCAGCTCGAGCTCCTACAATGAGCAGTTCTTC. Protein product: CASSSSSYNEQFF.

The table lists this clone with a few counts. The gene calls are TRBV5-6 and TRBJ1-1; 8 positions match TRBD1. The CDR3 covers 17 residues. The germline CDR1 and CDR2 sequences are SGHDT and YYEEEE. V lost 2 bases, J lost 5 bases, and 14 bases stayed unmatched. CDR3 loop: CASSFAGGAGPTTEAFF. The DNA for the CDR3 is TGTGCCAGCAGCTTCGCAGGGGGCGCAGGCCCCACTACTGAAGCTTTCTTT.

The gene calls are TRBV27 and TRBJ1-1; D remains unclear. The ends were cut back, 2 bases at V and 5 bases at J, with 9 bases in the middle. CDR3 length: 13 residues. Germline-derived CDR1 and CDR2 are MNHEY and SMNVEV (reference sequence). The CDR3 DNA follows: TGTGCCAGCAGTTTACACGGAGGGACTGAAGCTTTCTTT. Its protein product is CASSLHGGTEAFF.

V gene TRBV6-4 combines with J gene TRBJ1-1; 7 bases match TRBD1. This CDR3 is built from 13 residues. CDR1 and CDR2 from the germline V gene are MRHNA and SNTAGT. Germline trimming cut 4 bases from V and 5 bases from J; bases unmatched to any gene: 4. CDR3 sequence: CASSVTGRTEAFF. In DNA form, the CDR3 reads TGTGCCAGCAGTGTGACAGGGAGGACTGAAGCTTTCTTT.

This chain joins TRBV7-2 and TRBJ1-1, with D perhaps TRBD1 (5 bases). This CDR3 spans 15 amino acids. Germline loops: CDR1 SGHTA, CDR2 FQGNSA. Trimming left V 3 bases short and J 8 bases short, with 19 bases between. The CDR3 nucleotides read TGTGCCAGCAGCTTCTACTTCGGGGGTAGTTGGGAAGCTTTCTTT. This encodes CASSFYFGGSWEAFF.

The rearrangement joins TRBV6-5 to TRBJ1-5; no clear D gene. In germline, CDR1 is MNHEY, CDR2 SVGAGI. Trimming removed 0 bases from V and 5 bases from J, with 11 bases in between. The CDR3 sequence is 15 residues long. For the CDR3, the DNA is TGTGCCAGCAGTTACTCACGGGGAGGATATCAGCCCCAGCATTTT. It is translated as CASSYSRGGYQPQHF.

The chain employs TRBV30 and TRBJ2-1; TRBD2 matches at 12 bases. The CDR3 spans 15 residues. Germline CDR1 is GTSNPN and CDR2 is SVGIG (reference sequence). The V segment lost 4 bases and the J segment 8 bases; nucleotides outside the gene matches: 9. The CDR3 DNA reads TGTGCCTGGACAACTAGCGGGGGGCCCTTCGATGAGCAGTTCTTC. Its translation: CAWTTSGGPFDEQFF.

This clone was picked up a small number of times. The chain uses TRBV19 and TRBJ1-1; D unclear. Trimming left V 7 bases short and J 3 bases short, with 12 bases between. Per the germline V gene, CDR1 is LNHDA and CDR2 is SQIVND (reference sequence). The CDR3 is made up of 13 amino acids. The chain's CDR3 is CASKLQRHTEAFF. The CDR3 bases are TGTGCCAGTAAGTTGCAGAGGCACACTGAAGCTTTCTTT.

This clone showed up just a few times. Other DNA sequences in the same sample also yield this CDR3. The chain links TRBV30 to TRBJ1-5; TRBD1 might be the D (6 bases). The CDR3 is made up of 14 amino acids. Germline CDR1 GTSNPN, CDR2 SVGIG (reference sequence). V was trimmed by 0 bases and J by 2 bases, leaving 8 bases between them. CDR3: CAWSVAGGNQPQHF. CDR3 in DNA: TGTGCCTGGAGTGTAGCAGGGGGCAATCAGCCCCAGCATTTT.

The chain combines TRBV2 with TRBJ2-2, with D perhaps TRBD2 (5 bases). Trimming stripped 3 bases from V and 6 bases from J, with 11 bases between. The CDR3 contains 14 residues. CDR1 and CDR2 (germline): SNHLY, FYNNEI. CDR3 in amino acids: CASSELTRAGELFF. The DNA for the CDR3 is TGTGCCAGCAGTGAGCTTACGAGGGCCGGGGAGCTGTTTTTT.

The rearrangement links TRBV11-2 to TRBJ2-2; D perhaps matches TRBD2 (6 bases). Looked up from germline, CDR1 is SGHAT and CDR2 is FQNNGV. Trimming removed 1 base from V and 5 bases from J, with 8 bases in between. The CDR3 loop spans 14 amino acids. The CDR3 nucleotides are TGTGCCAGCAGCTTAGGACGGGGGACCGGGGAGCTGTTTTTT. Translating it yields CASSLGRGTGELFF. Variable domain in full (rest from reference TRBV11-2 and TRBJ2-2): EAGVAQSPRYKIIEKRQSVAFWCNPISGHATLYWYQQILGQGPKLLIQFQNNGVVDDSQLPKDRFSAERLKGVDSTLKIQPAKLEDSAVYLCASSLGRGTGELFFGEGSRLTVL.

The CDR3 DNA follows: TGTGCCAGCAGCTTACCCAGCGGGGGCTACGAGCAGTACTTC. Its translation: CASSLPSGGYEQYF. The V and J genes are TRBV5-4 and TRBJ2-7, with 8 bases identical to TRBD2. Germline loops: CDR1 SGHNT, CDR2 YYREEE (reference sequence). V gave up 2 bases and J gave up 3 bases; unmatched junction bases: 4. The CDR3 extends over 14 amino acids.

The gene calls are TRBV30 and TRBJ1-5; TRBD1 matches 8 bases. Trimming at V came to 2 bases and at J to 6 bases, leaving 9 bases not matched to a gene. There are 15 residues in the CDR3. Germline V gives CDR1 GTSNPN, CDR2 SVGIG (reference sequence). CDR3: CAWSWGQGARQPQHF. The CDR3 DNA reads as TGTGCCTGGAGTTGGGGGCAGGGGGCACGTCAGCCCCAGCATTTT.

The V and J genes are TRBV16 and TRBJ1-3, with D unclear. Looked up from germline, CDR1 is KGHSY and CDR2 is FQNENV. Between the trimmed V and J ends, which lost 2 bases and 7 bases, there was a span of 12 bases. The CDR3 contains 14 residues. CDR3 region: CASSQQGGANTIYF. The CDR3 nucleotides are TGTGCCAGCAGCCAACAAGGAGGAGCCAACACCATATATTTT.

The V gene is TRBV19, the J gene TRBJ2-3; 11 nucleotides agree with TRBD2. V was pared by 3 bases and J by 13 bases, with 12 bases of the junction left unmatched. This CDR3 comprises 15 residues. Germline lookup yields CDR1 LNHDA and CDR2 SQIVND (reference sequence). The CDR3 bases are TGTGCCAGTAGTATCAGATCTAGCGGGGGGCAAATGAAGTATTTT. Its translation is CASSIRSSGGQMKYF.

The rearrangement joins TRBV11-3 to TRBJ1-6; maybe TRBD1 (6 bases). V was cut by 1 base and J by 7 bases, with 20 bases left in between. The CDR3 has 18 amino acids. Germline CDR1 is SGHNT and CDR2 is YENEEA. CDR3 protein: CASSLVRSQGVNNSPLHF. The CDR3 coding sequence is TGTGCCAGCAGCTTAGTTCGGTCACAGGGAGTGAACAATTCACCCCTCCACTTT.

The chain has TRBV18 and TRBJ2-1, with 9 bases that match TRBD2. The V and J ends lost 3 bases and 3 bases, in that order; junction bases with no gene match: 9. This CDR3 is built from 17 residues. The germline gives CDR1 KGHSH, CDR2 LQKENI. CDR3 loop: CASSPAGRGGDYNEQFF. CDR3 nucleotide sequence: TGTGCCAGCTCACCCGCGGGGCGCGGGGGGGACTACAATGAGCAGTTCTTC.

Only a few counts were recorded for this clone. One end of the junction fails to match germline, which may point to a read error. The CDR3 protein is CSSSPGYEQYF. The CDR3 DNA reads TGTTCCAGCAGCCCCGGTTACGAGCAGTACTTC. J is TRBJ2-7 and V is TRBV7-9; D remains unclear. Germline V gene lookup returns CDR1 SEHNR and CDR2 FQNEAQ (reference sequence). This CDR3 comprises 11 residues.

This clone was recorded only once. The rearrangement joins TRBV2 to TRBJ2-1; 7 bases match TRBD2. V gave up 2 bases and J gave up 6 bases; unmatched junction bases: 7. The CDR3 has 15 amino acids. The germline V gene encodes CDR1 SNHLY and CDR2 FYNNEI. Written as DNA, the CDR3 is TGTGCCAGCAGTGAATTTGGTTCGGGGGGCAATGAGCAGTTCTTC. It encodes CASSEFGSGGNEQFF.

The CDR3 here is CASSFAVSTGNTF. For the CDR3, the DNA is TGTGCCAGCAGCTTCGCGGTTTCGACCGGGAACACCTTC. This chain uses TRBV7-9 with TRBJ1-2; D is uncertain. From germline, CDR1 is SEHNR and CDR2 FQNEAQ (reference sequence). Between the trimmed V and J ends, which lost 3 bases and 12 bases, there was a span of 17 bases. The CDR3 loop spans 13 amino acids.

This clone was detected only a few times. The genes are TRBV15 and TRBJ2-3, with 9 bases fitting TRBD2. Germline lookup yields CDR1 LNHNV and CDR2 YYDKDF (reference sequence). The trim removed 5 bases at V and 2 bases at J, leaving 14 bases unmatched. The CDR3 is 18 amino acids. In DNA, the CDR3 is TGTGCCACCAGCCAGCGGGTAGCGGGGGCCTTATCCACAGATACGCAGTATTTT. The encoded protein is CATSQRVAGALSTDTQYF.

A note on this clone: Other DNA variants within this sample encode the same CDR3. V is TRBV29-1 and J is TRBJ1-2; 9 positions match TRBD1. Germline V gene sequence: CDR1 SQVTM, CDR2 ANQGSEA. Trimming at V came to 6 bases and at J to 3 bases, leaving 5 bases not matched to a gene. The CDR3 contains 13 residues. Written as DNA, the CDR3 is TGCAGCGTCGGGACAGGGAGCGACTATGGCTACACCTTC. Its protein product is CSVGTGSDYGYTF. Full variable domain (remainder filled in from reference TRBV29-1 and TRBJ1-2): SAVISQKPSRDICQRGTSLTIQCQVDSQVTMMFWYRQQPGQSLTLIATANQGSEATYESGFVIDKFPISRPNLTFSTLTVSNMSPEDSSIYLCSVGTGSDYGYTFGSGTRLTVV.

The gene calls are TRBV6-5 and TRBJ1-1; 9 bases match TRBD1. Germline V lookup: CDR1 MNHEY, CDR2 SVGAGI. The CDR3 is 14 residues long. J lost 4 bases, V lost 5 bases, and 5 bases had no gene match. CDR3 sequence reads: CASSQQGQGTEAFF. The CDR3 nucleotides are TGTGCCAGCAGTCAACAGGGACAGGGCACTGAAGCTTTCTTT.

This clone was picked up a small number of times. The chain couples TRBV5-8 to TRBJ2-7, with D perhaps matching TRBD2 (5 bases). From germline, CDR1 is SGHTS and CDR2 YDEGEE. The CDR3 spans 12 residues. V lost 4 bases and J lost 0, with 5 bases in between. The CDR3 DNA reads as TGTGCCAGCAGCACTAGCTCCTACGAGCAGTACTTC. It is translated as CASSTSSYEQYF.